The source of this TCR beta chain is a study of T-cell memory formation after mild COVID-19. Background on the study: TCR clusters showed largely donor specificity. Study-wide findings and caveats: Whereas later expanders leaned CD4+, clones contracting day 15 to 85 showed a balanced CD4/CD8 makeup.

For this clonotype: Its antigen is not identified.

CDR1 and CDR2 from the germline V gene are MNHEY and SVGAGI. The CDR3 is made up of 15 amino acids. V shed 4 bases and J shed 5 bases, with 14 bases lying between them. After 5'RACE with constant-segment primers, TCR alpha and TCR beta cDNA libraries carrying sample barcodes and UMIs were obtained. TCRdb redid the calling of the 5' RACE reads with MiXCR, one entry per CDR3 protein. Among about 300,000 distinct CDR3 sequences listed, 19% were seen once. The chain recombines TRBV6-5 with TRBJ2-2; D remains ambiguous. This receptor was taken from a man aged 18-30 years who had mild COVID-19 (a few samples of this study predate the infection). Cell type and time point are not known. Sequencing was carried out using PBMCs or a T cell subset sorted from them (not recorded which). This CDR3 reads CASSSNPDPTGELFF. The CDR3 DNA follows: TGTGCCAGCAGTTCAAATCCGGACCCAACCGGGGAGCTGTTTTTT.